The clone carrying this T cell receptor beta chain was counted between two and nine times. The antigen is undetermined. This record comes from a study of early T cells in non-severe SARS-CoV-2 infection. At the level of the study: The study sequenced bulk RNA from unsorted whole blood, with chains unpaired.

Study-wide points: VDJdb matching favored anti-spike CD8 responses, missing private and CD4 specificities.

Individually, cDNA molecules had unique molecular identifiers attached to them. TCRdb independently ran MiXCR on the 5' RACE reads; one entry per CDR3 protein. In the table there are 45,000 to 50,000 distinct CDR3 sequences, around 6% of which are singletons. Per the germline V gene, CDR1 is DFQATT and CDR2 is SNEGSKA (reference sequence). The V segment lost 3 bases and the J segment 5 bases; nucleotides outside the gene matches: 7. CDR3 length: 15 amino acids. This specimen was whole blood, taken at baseline. The chain recombines TRBV20-1 with TRBJ1-6, with 7 positions matching TRBD1. This clonotype originated in an adult who was a healthcare worker with PCR-confirmed SARS-CoV-2 infection or an uninfected control (not recorded which). CDR3 sequence: CSASIETGHNSPLHF. CDR3 coding DNA: TGCAGTGCTAGTATTGAGACAGGGCATAATTCACCCCTCCACTTT.